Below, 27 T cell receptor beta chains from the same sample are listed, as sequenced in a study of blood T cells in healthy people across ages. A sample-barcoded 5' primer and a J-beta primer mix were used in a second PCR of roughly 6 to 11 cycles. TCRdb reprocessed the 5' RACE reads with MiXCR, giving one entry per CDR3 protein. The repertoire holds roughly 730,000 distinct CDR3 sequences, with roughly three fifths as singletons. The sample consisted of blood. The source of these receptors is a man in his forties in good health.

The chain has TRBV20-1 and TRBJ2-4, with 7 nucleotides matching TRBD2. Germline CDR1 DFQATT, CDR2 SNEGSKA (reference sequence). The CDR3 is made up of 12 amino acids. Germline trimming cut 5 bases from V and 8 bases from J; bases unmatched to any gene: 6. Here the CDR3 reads CSAAGEFDIQYF. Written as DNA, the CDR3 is TGCAGTGCTGCGGGGGAATTCGACATTCAGTACTTC.

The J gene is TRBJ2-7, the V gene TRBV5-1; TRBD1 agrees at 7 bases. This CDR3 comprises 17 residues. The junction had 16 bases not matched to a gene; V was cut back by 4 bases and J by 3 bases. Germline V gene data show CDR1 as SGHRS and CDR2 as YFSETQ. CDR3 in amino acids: CASSLQGRRTGFYEQYF. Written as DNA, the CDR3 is TGCGCCAGCAGCCTACAGGGGCGAAGGACCGGTTTCTACGAGCAGTACTTC.

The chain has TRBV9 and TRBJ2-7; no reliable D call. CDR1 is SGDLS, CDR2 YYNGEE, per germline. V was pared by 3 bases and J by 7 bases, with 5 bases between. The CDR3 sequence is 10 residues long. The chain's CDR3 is CASSGREQYF. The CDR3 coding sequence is TGTGCCAGCAGCGGCAGGGAGCAGTACTTC.

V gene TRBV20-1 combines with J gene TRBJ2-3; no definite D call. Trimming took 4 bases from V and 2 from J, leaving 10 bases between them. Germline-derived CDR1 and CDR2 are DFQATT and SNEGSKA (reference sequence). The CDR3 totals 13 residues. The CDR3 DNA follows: TGCAGTGCTATGGCGGAGACCACAGATACGCAGTATTTT. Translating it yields CSAMAETTDTQYF.

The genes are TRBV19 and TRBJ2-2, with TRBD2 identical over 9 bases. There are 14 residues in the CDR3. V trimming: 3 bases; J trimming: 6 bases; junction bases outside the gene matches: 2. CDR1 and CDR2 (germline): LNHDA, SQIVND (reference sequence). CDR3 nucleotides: TGTGCCAGTAGTATCGGCGGGAGGGCCGGGGAGCTGTTTTTT. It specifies CASSIGGRAGELFF.

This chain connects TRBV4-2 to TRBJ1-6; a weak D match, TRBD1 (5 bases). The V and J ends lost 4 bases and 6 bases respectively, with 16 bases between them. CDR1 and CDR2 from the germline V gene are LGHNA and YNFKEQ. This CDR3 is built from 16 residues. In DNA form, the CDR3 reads TGTGCCAGCAGCCGCCTAGAGGTGCAGGGTAATTCACCCCTCCACTTT. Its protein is CASSRLEVQGNSPLHF.

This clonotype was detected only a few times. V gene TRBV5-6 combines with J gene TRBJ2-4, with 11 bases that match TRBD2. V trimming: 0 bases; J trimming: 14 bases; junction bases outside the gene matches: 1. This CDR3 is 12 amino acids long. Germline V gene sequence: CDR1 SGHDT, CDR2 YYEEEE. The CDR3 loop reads CASSLALAGEYF. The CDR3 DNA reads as TGTGCCAGCAGCTTGGCACTAGCGGGAGAGTACTTC.

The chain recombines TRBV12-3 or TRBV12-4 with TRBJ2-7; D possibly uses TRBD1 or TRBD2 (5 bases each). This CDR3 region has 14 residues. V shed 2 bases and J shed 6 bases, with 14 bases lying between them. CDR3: CASSLYERQGEQYF. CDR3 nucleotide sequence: TGTGCCAGCAGTTTATATGAGCGGCAGGGCGAGCAGTACTTC.

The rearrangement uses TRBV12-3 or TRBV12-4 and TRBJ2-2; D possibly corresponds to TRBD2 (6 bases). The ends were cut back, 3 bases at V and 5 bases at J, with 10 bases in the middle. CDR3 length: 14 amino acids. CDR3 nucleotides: TGTGCCAGCAGTTTTGCGGGATGGACCGGGGAGCTGTTTTTT. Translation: CASSFAGWTGELFF.

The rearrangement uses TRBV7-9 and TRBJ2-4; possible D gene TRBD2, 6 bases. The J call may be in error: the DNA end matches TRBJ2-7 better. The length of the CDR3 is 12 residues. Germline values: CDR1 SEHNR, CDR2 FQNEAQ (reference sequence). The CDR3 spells CASSPLALEQYF. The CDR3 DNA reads TGTGCCAGCAGCCCGCTAGCGCTCGAGCAGTACTTC.

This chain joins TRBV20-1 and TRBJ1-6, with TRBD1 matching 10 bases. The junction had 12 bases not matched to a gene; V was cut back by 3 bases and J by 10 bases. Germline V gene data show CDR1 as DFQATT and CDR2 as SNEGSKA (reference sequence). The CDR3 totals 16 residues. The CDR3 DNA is TGCAGTGCTAGTGGGACAGGGGTAGTTGAGGGATCACCCCTCCACTTT. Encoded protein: CSASGTGVVEGSPLHF.

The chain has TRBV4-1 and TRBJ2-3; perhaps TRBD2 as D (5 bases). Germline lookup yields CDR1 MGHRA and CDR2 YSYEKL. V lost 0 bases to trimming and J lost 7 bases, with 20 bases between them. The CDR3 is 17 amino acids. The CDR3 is CASSQDMTTPSEHTQYF. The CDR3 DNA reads TGCGCCAGCAGCCAAGATATGACTACACCATCGGAACATACGCAGTATTTT.

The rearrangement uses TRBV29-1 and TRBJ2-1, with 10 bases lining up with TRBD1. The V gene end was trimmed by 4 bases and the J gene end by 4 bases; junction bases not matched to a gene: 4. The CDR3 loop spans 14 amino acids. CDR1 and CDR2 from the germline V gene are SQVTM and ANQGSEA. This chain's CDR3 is CSVVGQGSYNEQFF. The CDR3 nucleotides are TGCAGCGTTGTGGGACAGGGGTCTTACAATGAGCAGTTCTTC.

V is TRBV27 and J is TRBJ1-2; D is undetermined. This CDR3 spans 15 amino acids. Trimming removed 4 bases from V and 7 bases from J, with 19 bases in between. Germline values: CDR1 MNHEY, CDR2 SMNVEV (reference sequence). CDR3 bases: TGTGCCAGCAGTTCCTGGGATCAGCAGGAGTCTGGCTACACCTTC. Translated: CASSSWDQQESGYTF.

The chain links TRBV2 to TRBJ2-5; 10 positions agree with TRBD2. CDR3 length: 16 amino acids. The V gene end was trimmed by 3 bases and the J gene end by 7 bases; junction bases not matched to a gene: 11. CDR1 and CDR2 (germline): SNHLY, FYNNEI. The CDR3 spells CASSEASGGRGSTQYF. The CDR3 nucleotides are TGTGCCAGCAGTGAGGCTAGCGGGGGCAGGGGATCGACCCAGTACTTC.

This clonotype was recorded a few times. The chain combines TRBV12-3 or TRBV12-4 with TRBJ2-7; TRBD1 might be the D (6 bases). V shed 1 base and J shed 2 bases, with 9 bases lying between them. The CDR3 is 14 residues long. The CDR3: CASSLGTAAYEQYF. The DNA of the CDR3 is TGTGCCAGCAGTTTAGGGACAGCTGCCTACGAGCAGTACTTC.

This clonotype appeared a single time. CDR3 region: CASSQGQGSGYTF. DNA of the CDR3: TGTGCCAGCAGCCAAGGACAGGGTAGCGGCTACACCTTC. This chain connects TRBV3-1 to TRBJ1-2; 7 positions match TRBD1. Germline V gene lookup returns CDR1 LGHDT and CDR2 YNNKEL (reference sequence). V lost 1 base to trimming and J lost 8 bases; unmatched junction nucleotides: 4. The CDR3 covers 13 residues.

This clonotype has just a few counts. The CDR3 sequence is CSATGAVNNQPQHF. CDR3 bases: TGCAGTGCTACGGGGGCGGTTAACAATCAGCCCCAGCATTTT. The V and J genes are TRBV20-1 and TRBJ1-5, with D perhaps matching TRBD1 (6 bases). Looked up from germline, CDR1 is DFQATT and CDR2 is SNEGSKA (reference sequence). This CDR3 spans 14 amino acids. The V and J ends lost 4 bases and 3 bases respectively, with 13 bases between them.

The CDR3 DNA is TGCGCCAGCAGCTTACCCGGACGCGATGAGCAGTTCTTC. Its protein is CASSLPGRDEQFF. The chain uses TRBV5-1 and TRBJ2-1; D uncertain. Germline V CDR1 and CDR2: SGHRS, YFSETQ. Between the trimmed V and J ends, which lost 2 bases and 8 bases, there was a span of 11 bases. The length of the CDR3 is 13 residues.

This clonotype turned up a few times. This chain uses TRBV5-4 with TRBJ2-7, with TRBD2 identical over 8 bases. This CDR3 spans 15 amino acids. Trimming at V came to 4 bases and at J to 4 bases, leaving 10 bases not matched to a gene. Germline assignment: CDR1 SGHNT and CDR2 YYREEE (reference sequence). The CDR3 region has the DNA TGTGCCAGCAGCCCGGCGGGAGGACCAGCTTACGAGCAGTACTTC. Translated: CASSPAGGPAYEQYF.

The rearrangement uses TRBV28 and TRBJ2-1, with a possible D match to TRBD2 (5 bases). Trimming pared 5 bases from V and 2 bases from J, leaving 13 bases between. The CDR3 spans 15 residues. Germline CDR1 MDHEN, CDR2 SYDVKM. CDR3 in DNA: TGTGCCAGCAGTACCACTAGGTCTCCCTACAATGAGCAGTTCTTC. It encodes CASSTTRSPYNEQFF.

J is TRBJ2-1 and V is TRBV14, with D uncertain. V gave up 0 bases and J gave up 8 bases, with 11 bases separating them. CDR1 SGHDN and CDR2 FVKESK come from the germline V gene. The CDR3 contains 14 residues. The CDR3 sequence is CASSQDSKRHEQFF. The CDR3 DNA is TGTGCCAGCAGCCAAGATTCTAAACGCCATGAGCAGTTCTTC. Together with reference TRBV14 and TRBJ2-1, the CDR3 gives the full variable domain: EAGVTQFPSHSVIEKGQTVTLRCDPISGHDNLYWYRRVMGKEIKFLLHFVKESKQDESGMPNNRFLAERTGGTYSTLKVQPAELEDSGVYFCASSQDSKRHEQFFGPGTRLTVL.

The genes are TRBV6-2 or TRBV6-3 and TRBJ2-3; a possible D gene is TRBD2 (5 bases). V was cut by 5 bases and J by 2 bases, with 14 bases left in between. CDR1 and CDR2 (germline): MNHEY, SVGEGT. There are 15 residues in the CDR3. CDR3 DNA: TGTGCCAGCAGTCGAGACGGGGTTTCCACAGATACGCAGTATTTT. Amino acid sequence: CASSRDGVSTDTQYF.

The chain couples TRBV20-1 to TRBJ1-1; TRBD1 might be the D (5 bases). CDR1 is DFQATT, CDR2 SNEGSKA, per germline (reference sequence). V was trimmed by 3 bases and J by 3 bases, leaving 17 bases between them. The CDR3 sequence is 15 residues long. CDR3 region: CSARAPTGSDTEAFF. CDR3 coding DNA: TGCAGTGCTAGGGCCCCCACAGGCTCAGACACTGAAGCTTTCTTT.

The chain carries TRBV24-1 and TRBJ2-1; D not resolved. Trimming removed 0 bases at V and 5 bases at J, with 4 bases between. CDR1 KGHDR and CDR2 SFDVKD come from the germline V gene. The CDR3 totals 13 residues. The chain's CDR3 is CATSDLSHNEQFF. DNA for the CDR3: TGTGCCACCAGTGATTTGTCCCACAATGAGCAGTTCTTC.

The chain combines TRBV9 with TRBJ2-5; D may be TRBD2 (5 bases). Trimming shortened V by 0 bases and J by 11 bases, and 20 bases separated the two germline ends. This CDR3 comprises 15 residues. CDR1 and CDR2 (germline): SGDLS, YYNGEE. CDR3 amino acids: CASSVDEGNDNEQYF. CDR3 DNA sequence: TGTGCCAGCAGCGTAGACGAGGGAAACGACAATGAGCAGTACTTC.

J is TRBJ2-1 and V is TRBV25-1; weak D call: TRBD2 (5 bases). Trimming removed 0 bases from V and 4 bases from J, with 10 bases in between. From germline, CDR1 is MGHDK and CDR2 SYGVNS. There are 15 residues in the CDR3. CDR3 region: CASSEYGSGYNEQFF. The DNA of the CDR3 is TGTGCCAGCAGTGAATACGGATCGGGGTACAATGAGCAGTTCTTC.